This TCR beta chain was profiled in a study of T cell responses to AZD1222 COVID-19 vaccine. Findings of the study overall: Without day 14 samples, only post-peak T cell repertoires were studied. Most donors were white British and more were female, and clonal diversity was possibly underestimated.

Clones were read by immunoSEQ multiplex PCR, and TCRdb kept only the in-frame ones, dropping some. The repertoire holds 100,000 to 150,000 clones, approximately 84% seen once, with just under 10% in the top ten. A remark on this clone: Its antigen is as yet unknown.

CDR1 is SGHTA, CDR2 FQGNSA, per germline. The V end was cut by 6 bases, the J end by 0 bases, with 12 bases between. This CDR3 has 14 amino acids. The rearrangement joins TRBV7-2 to TRBJ2-7, with unresolved D. Sample: peripheral blood, taken on day 0 of AZD1222 vaccination. This sequence originates from an adult in good health. DNA of the CDR3: TGTGCCAGCAGTTCACTCCCCCACTCCTACGAGCAGTACTTC. Its protein is CASSSLPHSYEQYF. The full variable domain, completed using reference TRBV7-2 and TRBJ2-7, is GAGVSQSPSNKVTEKGKDVELRCDPISGHTALYWYRQSLGQGLEFLIYFQGNSAPDKSGLPSDRFSAERTGGSVSTLTIQRTQQEDSAVYLCASSSLPHSYEQYFGPGTRLTVT.